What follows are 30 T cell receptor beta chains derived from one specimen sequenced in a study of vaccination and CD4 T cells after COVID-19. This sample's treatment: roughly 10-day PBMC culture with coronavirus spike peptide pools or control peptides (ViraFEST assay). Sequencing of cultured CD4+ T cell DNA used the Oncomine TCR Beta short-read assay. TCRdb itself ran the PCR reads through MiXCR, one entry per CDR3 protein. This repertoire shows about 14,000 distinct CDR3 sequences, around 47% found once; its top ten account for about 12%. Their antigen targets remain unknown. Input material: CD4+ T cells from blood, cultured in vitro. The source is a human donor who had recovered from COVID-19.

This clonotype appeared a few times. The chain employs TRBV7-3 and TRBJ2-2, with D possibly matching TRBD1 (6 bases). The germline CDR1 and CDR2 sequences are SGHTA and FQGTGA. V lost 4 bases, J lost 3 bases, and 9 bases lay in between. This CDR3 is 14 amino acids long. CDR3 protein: CASSSQGDTGELFF. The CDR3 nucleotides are TGTGCCAGCAGCTCACAGGGAGACACCGGGGAGCTGTTTTTT.

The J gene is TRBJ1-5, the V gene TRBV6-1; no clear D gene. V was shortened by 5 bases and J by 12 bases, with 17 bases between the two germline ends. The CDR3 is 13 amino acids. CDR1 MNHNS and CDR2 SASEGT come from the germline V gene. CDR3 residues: CASSKPDKPSQHF. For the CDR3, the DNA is TGTGCCAGCAGTAAACCCGACAAGCCGAGCCAGCATTTT.

The CDR3 reads CASSPVDANSGANVLTF. In nucleotides, the CDR3 is TGTGCCAGCAGTCCGGTGGACGCTAACTCTGGGGCCAACGTCCTGACTTTC. This chain uses TRBV28 with TRBJ2-6; no clear D. The CDR3 is 17 amino acids. Germline V CDR1 and CDR2: MDHEN, SYDVKM. V was trimmed by 5 bases and J by 0 bases, leaving 14 bases between them.

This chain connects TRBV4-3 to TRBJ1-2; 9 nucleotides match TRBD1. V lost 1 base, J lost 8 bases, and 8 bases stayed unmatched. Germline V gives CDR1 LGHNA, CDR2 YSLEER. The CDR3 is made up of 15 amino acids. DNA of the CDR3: TGCGCCAGCAGCCAAGGAGGGACACAGGGGGCAGGCTACACCTTC. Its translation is CASSQGGTQGAGYTF.

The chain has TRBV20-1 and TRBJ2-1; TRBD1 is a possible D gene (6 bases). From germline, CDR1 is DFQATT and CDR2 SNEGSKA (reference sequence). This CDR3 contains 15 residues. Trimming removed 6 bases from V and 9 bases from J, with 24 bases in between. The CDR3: CSARLGSTDRSEQFF. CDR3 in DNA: TGCAGTGCGAGGCTGGGTTCAACCGACAGGAGTGAGCAGTTCTTC.

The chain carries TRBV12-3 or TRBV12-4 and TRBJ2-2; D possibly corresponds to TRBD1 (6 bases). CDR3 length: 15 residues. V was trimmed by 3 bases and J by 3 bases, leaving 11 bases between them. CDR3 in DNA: TGTGCCAGCAGTTTCTACAGGGTCGACACCGGGGAGCTGTTTTTT. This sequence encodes CASSFYRVDTGELFF.

CDR3 in amino acids: CSVEDNRGMGAFF. The CDR3 DNA follows: TGCAGCGTTGAAGATAACAGGGGGATGGGAGCTTTCTTT. The chain is built from TRBV29-1 and TRBJ1-1; 8 bases are shared with TRBD1. Looked up from germline, CDR1 is SQVTM and CDR2 is ANQGSEA. The trim removed 0 bases at V and 10 bases at J, leaving 7 bases unmatched. The CDR3 loop spans 13 amino acids.

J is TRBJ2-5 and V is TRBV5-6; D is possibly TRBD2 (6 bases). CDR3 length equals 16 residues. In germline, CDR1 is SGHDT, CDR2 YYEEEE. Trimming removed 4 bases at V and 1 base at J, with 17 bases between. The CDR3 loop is CASSLDYLYTQETQYF. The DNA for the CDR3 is TGTGCCAGCAGCCTGGACTACCTCTACACCCAAGAGACCCAGTACTTC.

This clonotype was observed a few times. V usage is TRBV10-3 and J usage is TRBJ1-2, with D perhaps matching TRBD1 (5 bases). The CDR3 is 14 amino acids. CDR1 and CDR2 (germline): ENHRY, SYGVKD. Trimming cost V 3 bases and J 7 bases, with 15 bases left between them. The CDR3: CAISDPTWGPGYTF. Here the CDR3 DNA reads TGTGCCATCAGTGACCCTACTTGGGGCCCTGGCTACACCTTC.

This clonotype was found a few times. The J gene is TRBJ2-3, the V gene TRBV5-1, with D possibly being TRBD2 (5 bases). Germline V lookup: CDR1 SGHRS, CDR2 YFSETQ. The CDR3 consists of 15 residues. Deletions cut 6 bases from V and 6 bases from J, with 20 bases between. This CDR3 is CASTYSGRLVDTQYF. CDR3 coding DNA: TGCGCCAGCACCTACAGCGGACGGCTTGTCGATACGCAGTATTTT.

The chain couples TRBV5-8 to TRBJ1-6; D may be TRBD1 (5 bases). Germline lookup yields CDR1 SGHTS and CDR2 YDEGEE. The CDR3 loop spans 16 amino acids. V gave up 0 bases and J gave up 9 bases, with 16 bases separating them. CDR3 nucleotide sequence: TGTGCCAGCAGCTTGGTTCGGGGGAGGAGGGGTTCACCCCTCCACTTT. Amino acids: CASSLVRGRRGSPLHF.

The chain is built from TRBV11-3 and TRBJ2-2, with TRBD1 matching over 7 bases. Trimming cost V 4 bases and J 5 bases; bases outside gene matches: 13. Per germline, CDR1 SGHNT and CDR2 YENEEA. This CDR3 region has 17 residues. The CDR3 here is CASSSQNRGMGTGELFF. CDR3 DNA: TGTGCCAGCAGCTCGCAAAACAGGGGAATGGGAACCGGGGAGCTGTTTTTT.

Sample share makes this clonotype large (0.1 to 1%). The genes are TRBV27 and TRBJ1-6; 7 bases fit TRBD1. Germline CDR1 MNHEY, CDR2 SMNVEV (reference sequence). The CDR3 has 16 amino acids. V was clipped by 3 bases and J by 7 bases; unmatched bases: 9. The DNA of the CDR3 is TGTGCCAGCAGTTTTATCGGGGCAGGGGGGAATTCACCCCTCCACTTT. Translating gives CASSFIGAGGNSPLHF.

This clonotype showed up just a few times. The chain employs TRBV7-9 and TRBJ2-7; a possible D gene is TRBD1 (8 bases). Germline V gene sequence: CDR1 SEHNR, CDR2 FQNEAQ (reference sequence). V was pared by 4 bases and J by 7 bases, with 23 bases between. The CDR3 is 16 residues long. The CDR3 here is CASSSRGRTGGEEQYF. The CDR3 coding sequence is TGTGCCAGCAGCTCAAGGGGACGTACAGGGGGGGAAGAGCAGTACTTC.

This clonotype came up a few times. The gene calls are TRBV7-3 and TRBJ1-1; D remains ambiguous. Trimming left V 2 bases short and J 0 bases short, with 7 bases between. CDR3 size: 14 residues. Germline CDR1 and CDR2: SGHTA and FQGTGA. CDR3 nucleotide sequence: TGTGCCAGCAGCTTAGGGAGCGTGAACACTGAAGCTTTCTTT. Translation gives CASSLGSVNTEAFF.

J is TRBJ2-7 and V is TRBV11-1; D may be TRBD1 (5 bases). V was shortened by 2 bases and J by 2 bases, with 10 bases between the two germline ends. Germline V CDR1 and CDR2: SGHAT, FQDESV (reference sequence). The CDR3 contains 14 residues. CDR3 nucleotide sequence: TGTGCCAGCAGCTTATTAAGGACAACCTACGAGCAGTACTTC. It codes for CASSLLRTTYEQYF.

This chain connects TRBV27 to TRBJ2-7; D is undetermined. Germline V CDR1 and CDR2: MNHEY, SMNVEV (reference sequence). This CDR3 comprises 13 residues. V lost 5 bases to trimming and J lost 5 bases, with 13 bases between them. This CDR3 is CASSPRSAHEQYF. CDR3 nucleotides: TGTGCCAGCAGTCCCCGTTCAGCCCACGAGCAGTACTTC.

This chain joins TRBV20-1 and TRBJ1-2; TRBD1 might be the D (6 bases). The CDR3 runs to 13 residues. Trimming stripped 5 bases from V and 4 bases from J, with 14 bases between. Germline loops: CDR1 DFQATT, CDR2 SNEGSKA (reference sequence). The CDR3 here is CSAYRAIGYGYTF. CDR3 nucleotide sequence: TGCAGTGCTTACAGGGCCATTGGCTATGGCTACACCTTC.

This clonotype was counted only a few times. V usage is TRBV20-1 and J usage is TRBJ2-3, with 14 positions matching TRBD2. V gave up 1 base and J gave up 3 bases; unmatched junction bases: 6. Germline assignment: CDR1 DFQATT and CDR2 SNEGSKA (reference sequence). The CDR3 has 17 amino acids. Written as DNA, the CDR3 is TGCAGTGCTAGAGGGCTTGGGACTAGCGGGAGAACAGATACGCAGTATTTT. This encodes CSARGLGTSGRTDTQYF.

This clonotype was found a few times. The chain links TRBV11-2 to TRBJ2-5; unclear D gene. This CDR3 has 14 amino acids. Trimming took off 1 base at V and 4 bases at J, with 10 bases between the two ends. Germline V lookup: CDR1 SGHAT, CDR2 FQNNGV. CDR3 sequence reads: CASSLGGRRETQYF. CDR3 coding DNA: TGTGCCAGCAGCTTAGGGGGTAGACGAGAGACCCAGTACTTC.

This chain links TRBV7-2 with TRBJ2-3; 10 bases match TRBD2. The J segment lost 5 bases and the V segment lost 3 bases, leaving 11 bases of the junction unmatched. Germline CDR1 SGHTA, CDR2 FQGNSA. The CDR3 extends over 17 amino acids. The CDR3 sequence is CASSFDSGRLGGDTQYF. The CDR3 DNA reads TGTGCCAGCAGCTTCGATAGCGGGAGGCTCGGGGGAGATACGCAGTATTTT.

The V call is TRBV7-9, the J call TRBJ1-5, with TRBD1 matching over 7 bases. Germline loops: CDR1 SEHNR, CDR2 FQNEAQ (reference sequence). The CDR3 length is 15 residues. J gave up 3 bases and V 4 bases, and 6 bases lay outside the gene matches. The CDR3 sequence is CASSWGTGDNQPQHF. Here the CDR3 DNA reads TGTGCCAGCAGCTGGGGTACAGGGGACAATCAGCCCCAGCATTTT.

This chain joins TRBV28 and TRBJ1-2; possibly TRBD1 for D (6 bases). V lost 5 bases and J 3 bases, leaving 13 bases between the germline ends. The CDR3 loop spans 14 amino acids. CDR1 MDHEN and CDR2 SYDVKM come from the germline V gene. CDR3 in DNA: TGTGCCAGCAGTGGGGGGGCGCGGGACTATGGCTACACCTTC. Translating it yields CASSGGARDYGYTF.

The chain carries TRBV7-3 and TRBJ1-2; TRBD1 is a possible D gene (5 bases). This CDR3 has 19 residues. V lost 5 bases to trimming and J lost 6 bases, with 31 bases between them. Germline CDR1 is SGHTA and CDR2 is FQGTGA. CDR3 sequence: CASSPWGRSNTGSGDGYTF. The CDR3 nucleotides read TGTGCCAGCAGCCCCTGGGGCAGATCAAATACCGGCAGTGGGGATGGCTACACCTTC.

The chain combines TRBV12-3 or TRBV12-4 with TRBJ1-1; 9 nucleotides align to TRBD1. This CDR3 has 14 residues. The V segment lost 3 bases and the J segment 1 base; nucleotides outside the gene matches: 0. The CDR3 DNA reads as TGTGCCAGCAGTTTGGGACAGGGGAACACTGAAGCTTTCTTT. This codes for CASSLGQGNTEAFF.

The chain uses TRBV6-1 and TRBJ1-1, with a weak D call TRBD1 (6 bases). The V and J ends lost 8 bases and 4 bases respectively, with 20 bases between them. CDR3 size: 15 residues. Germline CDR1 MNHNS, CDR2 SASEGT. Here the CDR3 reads CASLDTGRFSTEAFF. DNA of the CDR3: TGTGCCAGCCTAGATACAGGGAGGTTTAGCACTGAAGCTTTCTTT.

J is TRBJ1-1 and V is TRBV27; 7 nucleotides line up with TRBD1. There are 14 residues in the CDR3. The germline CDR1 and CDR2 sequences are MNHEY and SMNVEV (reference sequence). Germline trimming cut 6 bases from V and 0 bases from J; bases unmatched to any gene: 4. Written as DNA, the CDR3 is TGTGCCAGCAGATACAGGGGCATGAACACTGAAGCTTTCTTT. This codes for CASRYRGMNTEAFF.

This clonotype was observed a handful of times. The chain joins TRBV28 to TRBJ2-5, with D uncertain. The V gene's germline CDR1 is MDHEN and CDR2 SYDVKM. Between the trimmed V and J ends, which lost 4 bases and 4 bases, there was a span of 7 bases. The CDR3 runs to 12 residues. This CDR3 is CASSSARETQYF. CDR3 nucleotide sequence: TGTGCCAGCAGTTCAGCGAGAGAGACCCAGTACTTC. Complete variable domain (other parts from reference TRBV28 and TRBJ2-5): DVKVTQSSRYLVKRTGEKVFLECVQDMDHENMFWYRQDPGLGLRLIYFSYDVKMKEKGDIPEGYSVSREKKERFSLILESASTNQTSMYLCASSSARETQYFGPGTRLLVL.

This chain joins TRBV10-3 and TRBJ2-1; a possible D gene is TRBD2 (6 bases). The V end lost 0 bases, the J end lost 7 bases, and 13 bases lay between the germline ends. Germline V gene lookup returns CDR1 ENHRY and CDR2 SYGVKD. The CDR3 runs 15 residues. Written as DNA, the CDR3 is TGTGCCATCAGTGAGTCCACGGGGGAGCCGAATGAGCAGTTCTTC. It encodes CAISESTGEPNEQFF.

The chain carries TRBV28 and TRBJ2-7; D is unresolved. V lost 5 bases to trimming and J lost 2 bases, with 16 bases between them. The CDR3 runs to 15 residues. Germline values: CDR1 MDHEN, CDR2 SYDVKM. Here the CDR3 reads CASSQATSYAYEQYF. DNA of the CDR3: TGTGCCAGCAGTCAAGCAACCTCTTATGCCTACGAGCAGTACTTC.